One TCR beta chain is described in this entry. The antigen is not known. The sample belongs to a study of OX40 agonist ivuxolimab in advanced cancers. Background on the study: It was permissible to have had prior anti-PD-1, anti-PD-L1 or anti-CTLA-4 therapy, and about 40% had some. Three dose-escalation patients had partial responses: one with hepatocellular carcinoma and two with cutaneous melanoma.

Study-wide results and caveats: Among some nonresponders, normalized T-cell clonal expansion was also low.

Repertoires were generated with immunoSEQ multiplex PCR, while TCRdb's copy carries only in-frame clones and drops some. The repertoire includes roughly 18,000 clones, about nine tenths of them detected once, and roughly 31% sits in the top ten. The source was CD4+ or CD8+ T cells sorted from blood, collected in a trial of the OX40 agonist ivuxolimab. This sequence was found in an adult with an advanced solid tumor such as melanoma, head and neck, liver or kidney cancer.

CDR3 region: CASDPDTGELFF. CDR3 coding DNA: TGTGCCAGTGACCCCGACACCGGGGAGCTGTTTTTT. The chain has TRBV19 and TRBJ2-2; D is unclear. CDR1 LNHDA and CDR2 SQIVND come from the germline V gene (reference sequence). Trimming shortened V by 8 bases and J by 3 bases, and 7 bases separated the two germline ends. The CDR3 length is 12 residues.